These T cell receptor beta chains were read from a single sample in a study of CD4 T cells in relation to SARS-CoV-2 and coronaviruses. These receptors have no known antigen. The repertoire was sequenced with immunoSEQ multiplex PCR; TCRdb's copy has only in-frame clones and lacks some. The top ten clones hold around 9.1% of a sample with about 16,000 clones, roughly 80% of them seen once. The source material was CD4+ T cells from PBMCs, cultured in vitro. Every receptor here comes from a human donor in good health. Both conserved end residues are part of each CDR3. The D gene is left open where the match is weak. Some rows mark clone size as missing; the rest say once, few, many or name a class of expanded clone.

TRBJ2-1 NA NA TRBV7-2 TGTGCCAGCAGCTTACAGGGTGGCGAGCAGTTCTTC CASSLQGGEQFF
TRBJ2-1 NA NA TRBV13 TGTGCCAGCAGCTTAATCCACAATGAGCAGTTCTTC CASSLIHNEQFF
TRBJ2-7 TRBD1 NA TRBV25-1 TGTGCCAGCAGTAGCACAGGGGGCGGCGAGCAGTACTTC CASSSTGGGEQYF
TRBJ2-7 NA NA TRBV12-5 TGTGCTAGTGGTTCCTACAACGAGCAGTACTTC CASGSYNEQYF
TRBJ2-7 TRBD1 NA TRBV27 TGTGCCAGCAGTCCAGACCGGACAGGGGGCCCCTACGAGCAGTACTTC CASSPDRTGGPYEQYF
TRBJ2-5 NA NA TRBV11-2 TGTGCCAGCAGCCGGGACACTCAAGAGACCCAGTACTTC CASSRDTQETQYF
TRBJ2-2 TRBD2 NA TRBV6-2/TRBV6-3 TGTGCCAGCAGTTCCCCGGCTAGCGGGAGAACCGGGGAGCTGTTTTTT CASSSPASGRTGELFF
TRBJ1-1 NA few TRBV6-5 TGTGCCAGCCAAGCGGTGGAGGACACTGAAGCTTTCTTT CASQAVEDTEAFF
TRBJ1-5 NA NA TRBV5-5 TGTGCCAGCAGCTTGGATAGCAATCAGCCCCAGCATTTT CASSLDSNQPQHF
TRBJ2-7 NA NA TRBV9 TGTGCCAGCAGCGTGGGTCTGGAGGAGACGGAGCAGTACTTC CASSVGLEETEQYF
TRBJ2-3 NA NA TRBV19 TGTGCCAGTAGTATTCCGGAGGACACAGATACGCAGTATTTT CASSIPEDTDTQYF
TRBJ2-1 TRBD2 NA TRBV24-1 TGTGCCACCAGTGTTTCACACGGGAGGAGCTCCTACAATGAGCAGTTCTTC CATSVSHGRSSYNEQFF
TRBJ1-1 NA NA TRBV19 TGTGCCAGTAGTATAGGTGGGTGGCAGGGAGAGGCTTTCTTT CASSIGGWQGEAFF
TRBJ2-3 TRBD1 NA TRBV6-1 TGTGCCAGCAGTGAAGTGTCAGGGGGCGGGGAGGATACGCAGTATTTT CASSEVSGGGEDTQYF
TRBJ2-7 TRBD2 few TRBV7-2 TGTGCCAGCAGCACCACAGCGGGGAAGTACGAGCAGTACTTC CASSTTAGKYEQYF
TRBJ1-1 NA NA TRBV19 TGTGCCAGTAGTGCCTCAGGGCTGCGACCTGAAGCTTTCTTT CASSASGLRPEAFF
TRBJ2-1 TRBD2 NA TRBV29-1 TGCAGCGTTGGGGGGAGACTAGCGGAATACAATGAGCAGTTCTTC CSVGGRLAEYNEQFF
TRBJ2-2 NA few TRBV7-3 TGTGCCAGCAGCTTAAGCGGGAACACCGGGGAGCTGTTTTTT CASSLSGNTGELFF
TRBJ2-7 TRBD1 NA TRBV5-1 TGCGCCAGCAGCAGGGGACAGCCCTCCTACGAGCAGTACTTC CASSRGQPSYEQYF
TRBJ2-3 TRBD2 NA TRBV9 TGTGCCAGCAGCGCCGCCTCTAGCGGGAGGGGAGATACGCAGTATTTT CASSAASSGRGDTQYF
TRBJ2-7 NA NA TRBV21-1 TGTGCCAGCAGCAAAGAGGGGGGGTCTAGAGGCAGGGGAAAGTACGAGCAGTACTTC CASSKEGGSRGRGKYEQYF
TRBJ1-2 NA NA TRBV6-5 TGTGCCAGCCCCGGGTTCCTCTATGGCTACACCTTC CASPGFLYGYTF
TRBJ2-7 NA NA TRBV7-2 TGTGCCAGCAGCTTAGGTTGGACTGAGAACTACGAGCAGTACTTC CASSLGWTENYEQYF
TRBJ1-1 TRBD1 NA TRBV11-3 TGTGCCAGCAGCCCCGGGACAGGGGGAATGAACACTGAAGCTTTCTTT CASSPGTGGMNTEAFF
TRBJ2-7 NA NA TRBV6-2/TRBV6-3 TGTGCCAGCAGTTACCCCACCCCGACAGTGAGCTCCTACGAGCAGTACTTC CASSYPTPTVSSYEQYF
TRBJ2-3 NA NA TRBV6-4 TGTGCCAGCAGTCCCATGGAGAGCACAGATACGCAGTATTTT CASSPMESTDTQYF
TRBJ2-3 TRBD1 once TRBV4-2 TGTGCCAGCAGCCCGATGGGACAGACGAGCACAGATACGCAGTATTTT CASSPMGQTSTDTQYF
TRBJ1-3 NA once TRBV12-2 TGTGCAAGTCGCTTAGGACCCGGGTGCTCTGGAAACACCATATATTTT CASRLGPGCSGNTIYF
TRBJ1-1 NA NA TRBV11-3 TGTGCCAGCAGCTTGGGGCAGGGAGTCGAAGCTTTCTTT CASSLGQGVEAFF
TRBJ2-5 TRBD1 NA TRBV9 TGTGCCAGCAACCTCGGGACAGGGGGCCGGGAGACCCAGTACTTC CASNLGTGGRETQYF
TRBJ1-5 NA NA TRBV12-3/TRBV12-4 TGTGCCAGCTGTGCTCATAGCAATCAGCCCCAGCATTTT CASCAHSNQPQHF
TRBJ1-1 NA NA TRBV29-1 TGCAGCGTTGTAGGGCCGCAGAACACTGAAGCTTTCTTT CSVVGPQNTEAFF
TRBJ2-1 NA NA TRBV3-1/TRBV3-2 TGTGCCAGCAGCCCCCGGGCGGGGAGTAACAATGAGCAGTTCTTC CASSPRAGSNNEQFF
TRBJ2-7 NA NA TRBV5-6 TGTGCCAGCAGCTCGGGGATACTGAGCTCCTACGAGCAGTACTTC CASSSGILSSYEQYF
TRBJ2-2 NA NA TRBV19 TGTGCCAGTAGTATCCAGGGGAGTAACACCGGGGAGCTGTTTTTT CASSIQGSNTGELFF
TRBJ1-1 NA NA TRBV27 TGTGCCAGCAGTTCCGCGGGGAGGCAAGCTTTCTTT CASSSAGRQAFF
TRBJ2-2 TRBD1 NA TRBV5-4 TGTGCCAGCAGGGACCGGACAGGGGGCGACACCGGGGAGCTGTTTTTT CASRDRTGGDTGELFF
TRBJ1-4 NA NA TRBV12-3/TRBV12-4 TGTGCCAGCAGAGGAGTTGAGGAACTGTTTTTT CASRGVEELFF
TRBJ2-1 TRBD1 NA TRBV30 TGTGCCTGGAGTGTAATGCAGGGGGTAGAGCAGTTCTTC CAWSVMQGVEQFF
TRBJ2-1 NA NA TRBV7-9 TGTGCCAGCAGCGGCGGCGGGGTAAGCTCCTACAATGAGCAGTTCTTC CASSGGGVSSYNEQFF
TRBJ1-1 NA once TRBV29-1 TGCAGCGTCGCCCCCAGGGGATACACTGAAGCTTTCTTT CSVAPRGYTEAFF
TRBJ2-1 NA few TRBV20-1 TGCAGCTCCGAAAGGGAGCAGTTCTTC CSSEREQFF
TRBJ1-1 NA NA TRBV28 TGTGCCAGCAGCCAAGAGAACACTGAAGCTTTCTTT CASSQENTEAFF
TRBJ2-2 NA NA TRBV6-1 TGTGCCAGCAGTGAAATAAGGGCCCCAACCGGGGAGCTGTTTTTT CASSEIRAPTGELFF
TRBJ2-3 TRBD1 NA TRBV19 TGTGCCAGTAGTATGAACCGGGACAGGGTGACAGATACGCAGTATTTT CASSMNRDRVTDTQYF
TRBJ2-5 TRBD1 NA TRBV28 TGTGCCAGCAGTTTAAGGGGGCTCCAAGAGACCCAGTACTTC CASSLRGLQETQYF
TRBJ2-3 TRBD1 NA TRBV28 TGTGCCAGCAGTTACCGGGACAGGGGAATGACAGATACGCAGTATTTT CASSYRDRGMTDTQYF
TRBJ2-5 NA NA TRBV24-1 TGTGCCACCAGTGACGCGGGTCTGGAGTTACAAGAGACCCAGTACTTC CATSDAGLELQETQYF
TRBJ1-3 NA few TRBV13 TGTGCCAGCAGCTTAGGCGAGGGAAACACCATATATTTT CASSLGEGNTIYF
TRBJ2-2 NA NA TRBV11-2 TGTGCCAGCAGCTTAAAACTTCCCACCACCGGGGAGCTGTTTTTT CASSLKLPTTGELFF
TRBJ2-3 NA once TRBV24-1 TGTGCCACCTCTGGGAGCACAGATACGCAGTATTTT CATSGSTDTQYF
TRBJ2-5 NA once TRBV18 TGTGCCAGCTCACCTCTGGGACTCTCGGGCCAAGAGACCCAGTACTTC CASSPLGLSGQETQYF